This record covers a single TCR beta chain. This clone was detected a few times. It has no known antigen specificity. No per-base quality is available; no much larger clone lies one base away. The data are from a study of identifying expanded T cells in peripheral blood (dated 2019 in TCRdb). For context, the study as a whole: Technical replicates were generated by sequencing separate aliquots of the same genomic DNA pool, and four replicates were compared pairwise. Study-wide findings and limitations: In all healthy donors, the variance in clone template counts between samples taken 2 to 3 weeks apart rose significantly as total template count increased. Both the number of clones called differentially abundant and the false-positive rate were significantly reduced by the beta-binomial model across all healthy-donor time intervals. Between technical replicates the binomial model flagged about 1.2 differentially abundant clones, whereas over about 2 weeks the binomial model flagged about 16.4 and over approximately 4 weeks around 18. It was expected by the authors that biological variance in healthy repertoires might increase further over much longer intervals, such as months to years.

The germline V gene provides CDR1 SNHLY and CDR2 FYNNEI. V is trimmed back by 3 bases and J by 1 base, and the junction contains 2 bases that no gene match accounts for. From the cysteine through the phenylalanine, the CDR3 covers 15 amino acids. Only the CDR3 portion is preserved as DNA: 45 bases, with reading frame beginning at the first base. No immune events, such as infections, were documented for the healthy donors during the collection period. Blood repertoires from healthy donors were used as a training cohort for calibrating time-dependent variance in a beta-binomial model of differential abundance of T-cell clones. There were about 10 healthy donors in the training cohort, of whom 3 were female and 7 were male. An age range of about 25 to 64 years, with an average of 43 years, was recorded for the donors. Whole blood from each healthy donor was obtained from a commercial supplier and was collected at three time points approximately 15 days apart. Genomic DNA was extracted from unsorted whole blood for immunosequencing.

TCRbeta CDR3 regions were profiled with the immunoSEQ Assay using bias-controlled multiplex PCR amplification of genomic DNA. Per the original workflow: To quantify the absolute abundance of each unique TCRbeta CDR3 region, the sequences were collapsed and filtered. Differential abundance was tested with two models: a binomial (Fisher-equivalent) model and a beta-binomial model that adds time-dependent variance fitted from healthy donors. Clones with fewer than 5 combined templates were removed, and differential abundance was called for clones with a Benjamini-Hochberg FDR below 0.01. Using the form v = (b*log(k)+a)^2, the beta-binomial variance was modeled as a function of the total template count across the two samples. TCRdb limited this immuneACCESS table to in-frame rearrangements with V and J called. A share of clones is missing; checked studies link under half to unresolved V genes, and the rest is unexplained. V, J and clone size are those of that table, while D and trimming were read from the DNA. This sample gives 80,000 or so clones in total; roughly 86% of them show up just once. The leading ten clones occupy approximately 20% of the sample.

This TCR was sampled from a person between 18 and 75 years old in good health. The sequenced sample was blood. The chain is encoded by TRBV2 joined to TRBJ2-4; 8 nucleotides in the junction match TRBD1. Here is the DNA: TGTGCCAGCAGTGACAGGGGGCCGGCCAAAAACATTCAGTACTTC. This translates into CASSDRGPAKNIQYF.